This T cell receptor beta chain emerged from a study of blood T cell repertoires in COVID-19 (dated by TCRdb to between 2020 and 2021). Regarding the study in general: Samples covering the acute and convalescent phases of COVID-19 were provided by collaborators in the United States, Italy and Spain. The material from the prospective study consisted of cDNA or gDNA derived from T cells, B-cell-depleted T cells, or PBMCs. Deeply sampled blood TCRbeta repertoires from subjects exposed to, actively infected with, or recovered from COVID-19 were included in the dataset. Where available, HLA class I and class II types were taken from metadata supplied by the sample provider and were not determined by assay-based typing. The samples were drawn from two sources: the first 160 participants of the ongoing ImmuneRACE study, and approximately 1,300 subjects contributed by 6 global collaborators. The repertoires were released in a freely available public database meant as a resource for research on the immune response to SARS-CoV-2. Sample metadata almost always included a de-identified subject ID, COVID-19 status, age in years and sex. The full study reports these points: How much clinical and demographic metadata was included differed by source and by participant, and the metadata was provided uncurated.

TCRbeta CDR3 regions were amplified from genomic DNA using the immunoSEQ Assay, a bias-controlled multiplex PCR. The paper's processing steps were these. The number of nucleated cells in each sample was estimated from the amplification of reference gene primers within the assay. To quantify the absolute abundance of each unique TCRbeta CDR3 rearrangement, sequence reads were collapsed and filtered. Productive Simpson clonality was computed per sample as the square root of Simpson's diversity index over productive rearrangements. Held by TCRdb, this immuneACCESS table contains in-frame sequences only and omits some clones. Under half of the omission traces to an unresolved V gene where checked; the cause of the rest is unknown. V, J and clone size are taken as reported in that table, and D and trimming were inferred from the DNA itself. Within this sample are 250,000 or so clones, with approximately 88% of them counted one time only. The ten largest account for 2% to 2.5% of the sample.

From the cysteine through the phenylalanine, the CDR3 covers 15 amino acids. The entry retains the CDR3 DNA only, 45 bases that are in frame from base 1. The germline V gene gives CDR1 as KGHDR and CDR2 as SFDVKD. For this chain, trimming is 7 bases at the V end and 1 base at the J end, and the number of junction bases without a gene match is 4. About this clone itself: There is no known antigen for this receptor. Nothing much larger sits one base from this clone, and base qualities are not available.

Enrolling through a virtual design, the prospective study's participants ranged in age from roughly 18 to 89 years and lived across some 23 United States geographic areas. Cohort assignment in the prospective study relied on participant-reported clinical history from a screening survey and a study questionnaire. In the prospective study, mobile phlebotomists collected whole blood, serum and a nasopharyngeal or oropharyngeal swab from each participant. Over a roughly 2-month period, participants in the prospective study had the option of providing additional blood draws and questionnaires. Before DNA extraction, blood samples from the prospective study were shipped at room temperature or frozen.

Recombination linked TRBV24-1 to TRBJ2-3; 10 central bases correspond to TRBD2. The sequence derives from a woman between 40 and 50 years old with acute COVID-19. Material: PBMCs or T cells enriched from blood (not recorded which). CDR3 protein: CATSFTSGGTDTQYF. The nucleotide sequence is given as TGTGCCACCAGCTTCACTAGCGGGGGCACAGATACGCAGTATTTT.